These 24 T cell receptor beta chains came from one sample sequenced in a study of PD-1 blockade in classical Hodgkin lymphoma. Indicated time point: cycle 4 day 1 (C4D1), after less than seven weeks of nivolumab. Each patient relapsed following autologous stem cell transplantation, and prior brentuximab vedotin exposure differed. The method was immunoSEQ multiplex PCR; TCRdb's version includes in-frame clones alone and lacks a portion of them. The sample carries under 130,000 clones, approximately 89% recorded once. Sequencing was performed on peripheral blood mononuclear cells (PBMCs), taken before the fourth cycle of nivolumab. The receptors here all came from a human donor with classical Hodgkin lymphoma.

The chain combines TRBV29-1 with TRBJ2-5; possibly TRBD1 for D (5 bases). Germline assignment: CDR1 SQVTM and CDR2 ANQGSEA. The CDR3 is made up of 14 amino acids. V was clipped by 8 bases and J by 1 base, with 17 bases between them. The CDR3 protein is CSSVDTGLQETQYF. The CDR3 region has the DNA TGCAGCAGCGTTGACACAGGCCTCCAAGAGACCCAGTACTTC. The full variable domain, its missing parts supplied by reference TRBV29-1 and TRBJ2-5, is SAVISQKPSRDICQRGTSLTIQCQVDSQVTMMFWYRQQPGQSLTLIATANQGSEATYESGFVIDKFPISRPNLTFSTLTVSNMSPEDSSIYLCSSVDTGLQETQYFGPGTRLLVL.

The chain uses TRBV9 and TRBJ1-2, with TRBD1 as a possible D gene (5 bases). In germline, CDR1 is SGDLS, CDR2 YYNGEE. V dropped 0 bases and J dropped 2 bases, with 8 bases sitting between them. The CDR3 runs to 14 residues. The CDR3 nucleotides are TGTGCCAGCAGCGTAGGCCAGGGAAACTATGGCTACACCTTC. This sequence encodes CASSVGQGNYGYTF.

V is TRBV19 and J is TRBJ2-1, with 9 bases that match TRBD2. Germline V lookup: CDR1 LNHDA, CDR2 SQIVND (reference sequence). CDR3 length equals 16 residues. Unmatched junction bases numbered 5, after V lost 3 bases and J lost 2 bases. In nucleotides, the CDR3 is TGTGCCAGTAGTATCGGGCGGGAGGGAGCCTACAATGAGCAGTTCTTC. Its protein is CASSIGREGAYNEQFF. The whole variable domain, filled in from reference TRBV19 and TRBJ2-1, reads DGGITQSPKYLFRKEGQNVTLSCEQNLNHDAMYWYRQDPGQGLRLIYYSQIVNDFQKGDIAEGYSVSREKKESFPLTVTSAQKNPTAFYLCASSIGREGAYNEQFFGPGTRLTVL.

The rearrangement joins TRBV29-1 to TRBJ2-2; 9 bases line up with TRBD1. V trimming: 6 bases; J trimming: 4 bases; junction bases outside the gene matches: 3. This CDR3 has 13 amino acids. Germline V gene lookup returns CDR1 SQVTM and CDR2 ANQGSEA. Written as DNA, the CDR3 is TGCAGCGTCGGACAGGGGAGCACCGGGGAGCTGTTTTTT. It translates to CSVGQGSTGELFF.

V and J are TRBV2 and TRBJ2-1; D perhaps matches TRBD2 (7 bases). The V end lost 11 bases, the J end lost 9 bases, and 17 bases lay between the germline ends. The CDR3 is made up of 12 amino acids. Germline V lookup: CDR1 SNHLY, CDR2 FYNNEI. The DNA for the CDR3 is TGTGCCCGAGGGGGGAGGGAGTTTGAGCAGTTCTTC. Protein product: CARGGREFEQFF.

The gene calls are TRBV6-5 and TRBJ2-7; 7 nucleotides align to TRBD1. The CDR3 contains 14 residues. The junction had 4 bases not matched to a gene; V was cut back by 5 bases and J by 0 bases. Looked up from germline, CDR1 is MNHEY and CDR2 is SVGAGI. In DNA form, the CDR3 reads TGTGCCAGCAGTGCACACAGGGGCTCCTACGAGCAGTACTTC. Its protein is CASSAHRGSYEQYF.

The CDR3 is CASRPFSGEQFF. Written as DNA, the CDR3 is TGTGCCAGCAGGCCCTTTAGCGGAGAGCAGTTCTTC. The chain is built from TRBV2 and TRBJ2-1; tentatively, D is TRBD2 (6 bases). The CDR3 runs to 12 residues. Germline CDR1 is SNHLY and CDR2 is FYNNEI. Trimming shortened V by 6 bases and J by 10 bases, and 13 bases separated the two germline ends. Drawing the rest from reference TRBV2 and TRBJ2-1, the complete variable domain is EPEVTQTPSHQVTQMGQEVILRCVPISNHLYFYWYRQILGQKVEFLVSFYNNEISEKSEIFDDQFSVERPDGSNFTLKIRSTKLEDSAMYFCASRPFSGEQFFGPGTRLTVL.

The chain joins TRBV28 to TRBJ2-7; D unclear. The V and J ends lost 7 bases and 7 bases respectively, with 11 bases between them. This CDR3 is 11 amino acids long. The V gene's germline CDR1 is MDHEN and CDR2 SYDVKM. This CDR3 is CASTRSGEQYF. CDR3 nucleotide sequence: TGTGCCAGCACCCGTTCCGGGGAGCAGTACTTC.

The V gene is TRBV18, the J gene TRBJ2-7, with D hard to call. The CDR3 length is 12 residues. V shed 5 bases and J shed 2 bases, with 7 bases lying between them. Per germline, CDR1 KGHSH and CDR2 LQKENI. The CDR3 here is CASSSGTYEQYF. The CDR3 coding sequence is TGTGCCAGCTCATCCGGAACCTACGAGCAGTACTTC.

The chain employs TRBV19 and TRBJ1-5, with TRBD1 identical over 8 bases. This CDR3 contains 15 residues. CDR1 is LNHDA and CDR2 is SQIVND in the germline V gene (reference sequence). V was clipped by 6 bases and J by 3 bases; unmatched bases: 7. The CDR3 region is CASRERQGYNQPQHF. CDR3 DNA sequence: TGTGCCAGTAGGGAGCGACAGGGGTACAATCAGCCCCAGCATTTT.

This clone occurred a few times. The chain carries TRBV18 and TRBJ2-1; D unclear. The CDR3 is made up of 15 amino acids. CDR1 and CDR2 from the germline V gene are KGHSH and LQKENI. The ends were cut back, 3 bases at V and 6 bases at J, with 15 bases in the middle. Here the CDR3 reads CASSPGRAYINEQFF. The CDR3 region has the DNA TGTGCCAGCTCACCTGGCCGGGCCTACATCAATGAGCAGTTCTTC.

This chain uses TRBV4-1 with TRBJ2-1, with D possibly called TRBD1 or TRBD2 (6 bases each). Germline values: CDR1 MGHRA, CDR2 YSYEKL. This CDR3 contains 15 residues. Trimming removed 4 bases at V and 9 bases at J, with 19 bases between. CDR3 in amino acids: CASSPVGRGGSEQFF. Here the CDR3 DNA reads TGCGCCAGCAGCCCCGTAGGGAGAGGGGGGAGTGAGCAGTTCTTC.

This clone was seen once. The chain combines TRBV28 with TRBJ2-1, with 10 nucleotides matching TRBD2. V was clipped by 4 bases and J by 4 bases; unmatched bases: 7. Germline assignment: CDR1 MDHEN and CDR2 SYDVKM. The CDR3 loop spans 16 amino acids. The CDR3: CASSSPAGGGYNEQFF. Here the CDR3 DNA reads TGTGCCAGCAGTTCCCCAGCGGGAGGGGGGTACAATGAGCAGTTCTTC.

The genes are TRBV5-6 and TRBJ2-7, with TRBD1 matching 9 bases. This CDR3 is built from 16 residues. Trimming at V came to 4 bases and at J to 0 bases, leaving 8 bases not matched to a gene. Germline loops: CDR1 SGHDT, CDR2 YYEEEE. CDR3 sequence: CASSPGQGIFSYEQYF. CDR3 nucleotides: TGTGCCAGCAGCCCCGGACAGGGGATATTCTCCTACGAGCAGTACTTC.

The rearrangement uses TRBV5-1 and TRBJ2-5, with a possible D match to TRBD2 (6 bases). The V end lost 3 bases, the J end lost 5 bases, and 23 bases lay between the germline ends. This CDR3 is built from 17 residues. Germline V gene data show CDR1 as SGHRS and CDR2 as YFSETQ. The CDR3: CASSSGPGGGRKETQYF. The CDR3 DNA sequence: TGCGCCAGCAGCTCCGGCCCCGGAGGAGGGAGAAAGGAGACCCAGTACTTC.

CDR3 in amino acids: CASSKPGSVTDTQYF. In DNA form, the CDR3 reads TGTGCCAGCAGTAAGCCCGGGAGTGTAACAGATACGCAGTATTTT. The chain links TRBV28 to TRBJ2-3; tentatively, D is TRBD2 (6 bases). Trimming cost V 5 bases and J 3 bases, with 15 bases left between them. Germline V CDR1 and CDR2: MDHEN, SYDVKM. The CDR3 runs to 15 residues.

The chain links TRBV28 to TRBJ1-4; D is undetermined. The CDR3 has 13 residues. Trimming took 6 bases from V and 8 from J, leaving 13 bases between them. Germline assignment: CDR1 MDHEN and CDR2 SYDVKM. DNA of the CDR3: TGTGCCAGCAGCCCGCGGGCAGTGGAAAAACTGTTTTTT. Protein: CASSPRAVEKLFF. Variable domain in full (rest from reference TRBV28 and TRBJ1-4): DVKVTQSSRYLVKRTGEKVFLECVQDMDHENMFWYRQDPGLGLRLIYFSYDVKMKEKGDIPEGYSVSREKKERFSLILESASTNQTSMYLCASSPRAVEKLFFGSGTQLSVL.

V usage is TRBV5-4 and J usage is TRBJ2-1; TRBD2 is a possible D gene (6 bases). With 2 bases removed from V and 8 bases from J, the gap between germline ends came to 11 bases. Germline V CDR1 and CDR2: SGHNT, YYREEE (reference sequence). The CDR3 is made up of 13 amino acids. The CDR3 coding sequence is TGTGCCAGCAGCTTCGGAGGGCAGGATGAGCAGTTCTTC. It encodes CASSFGGQDEQFF.

The CDR3 region is CASSSNPSYRGADTQYF. In DNA form, the CDR3 reads TGTGCCAGCAGCTCCAACCCTAGCTATAGAGGCGCAGATACGCAGTATTTT. The gene calls are TRBV7-6 and TRBJ2-3; tentative D call: TRBD2 (5 bases). Between the trimmed V and J ends, which lost 4 bases and 4 bases, there was a span of 21 bases. Looked up from germline, CDR1 is SGHVS and CDR2 is FNYEAQ. The CDR3 runs to 17 residues.

V usage is TRBV18 and J usage is TRBJ1-3, with 7 bases lining up with TRBD1. The V gene's germline CDR1 is KGHSH and CDR2 LQKENI. This CDR3 has 14 residues. Germline trimming cut 4 bases from V and 1 base from J; bases unmatched to any gene: 1. CDR3 loop: CASSRQGSGNTIYF. CDR3 nucleotide sequence: TGTGCCAGCTCACGACAGGGTTCTGGAAACACCATATATTTT.

The CDR3 DNA is TGTGCCAGCAGTTACACAGGGGAAAATCAGCCCCAGCATTTT. This translates into CASSYTGENQPQHF. This chain uses TRBV6-6 with TRBJ1-5; 7 bases line up with TRBD1. The CDR3 has 14 residues. After removal of 2 bases from V and 4 bases from J, the junction contained 2 bases not matched to a gene. CDR1 is MNHNY and CDR2 is SVGAGI in the germline V gene (reference sequence).

The rearrangement uses TRBV29-1 and TRBJ1-2; D remains ambiguous. This CDR3 has 12 residues. CDR1 SQVTM and CDR2 ANQGSEA come from the germline V gene. Trimming took off 6 bases at V and 8 bases at J, with 16 bases between the two ends. Here the CDR3 DNA reads TGCAGCGTAATAGGTTGGCGAGGGGGCTACACCTTC. Translation gives CSVIGWRGGYTF.

The chain recombines TRBV28 with TRBJ2-4; possibly TRBD2 for D (6 bases). The V end lost 7 bases, the J end lost 9 bases, and 22 bases lay between the germline ends. The CDR3 is made up of 15 amino acids. Germline V lookup: CDR1 MDHEN, CDR2 SYDVKM. The DNA for the CDR3 is TGTGCCAGCAACTTGCTCCGTAGCGGAATTGGCATTCAGTACTTC. Its translation is CASNLLRSGIGIQYF.

The chain uses TRBV6-1 and TRBJ2-7, with D perhaps matching TRBD2 (6 bases). V lost 3 bases to trimming and J lost 4 bases, with 10 bases between them. The CDR3 covers 13 residues. CDR1 and CDR2 (germline): MNHNS, SASEGT. Written as DNA, the CDR3 is TGTGCCAGCAGTGAGGGGAGGAGATACGAGCAGTACTTC. This sequence encodes CASSEGRRYEQYF.